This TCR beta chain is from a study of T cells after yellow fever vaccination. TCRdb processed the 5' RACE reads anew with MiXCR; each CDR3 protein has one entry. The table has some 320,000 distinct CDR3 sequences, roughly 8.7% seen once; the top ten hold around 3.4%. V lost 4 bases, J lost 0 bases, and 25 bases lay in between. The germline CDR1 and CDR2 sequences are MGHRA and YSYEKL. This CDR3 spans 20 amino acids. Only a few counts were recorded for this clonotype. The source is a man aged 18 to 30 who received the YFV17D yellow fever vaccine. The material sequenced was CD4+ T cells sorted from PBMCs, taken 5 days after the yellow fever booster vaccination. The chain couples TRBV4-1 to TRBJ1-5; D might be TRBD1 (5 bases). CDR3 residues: CASSRTSGEVGVLSNQPQHF. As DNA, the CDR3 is TGCGCCAGCAGCCGTACCTCGGGGGAGGTGGGAGTCCTTAGCAATCAGCCCCAGCATTTT.